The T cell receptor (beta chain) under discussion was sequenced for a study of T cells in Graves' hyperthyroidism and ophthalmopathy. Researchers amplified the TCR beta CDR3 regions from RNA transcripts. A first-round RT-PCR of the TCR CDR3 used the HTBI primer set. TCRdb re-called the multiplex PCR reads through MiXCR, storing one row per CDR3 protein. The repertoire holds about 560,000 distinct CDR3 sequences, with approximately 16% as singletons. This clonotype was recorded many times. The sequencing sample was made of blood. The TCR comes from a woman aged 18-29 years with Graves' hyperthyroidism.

The CDR3 reads CASSEDGRGRDTQYF. The CDR3 DNA reads as TGTGCCAGCAGTGAAGACGGGAGGGGAAGAGATACGCAGTATTTT. The genes are TRBV6-1 and TRBJ2-3, with 8 nucleotides matching TRBD2. The CDR3 length is 15 residues. In germline, CDR1 is MNHNS, CDR2 SASEGT. V shed 1 base and J 5 bases; nucleotides not matched to a gene: 5.